This T cell receptor (beta chain) was captured by sequencing in a study of molecular identifiers for immune sequencing clone quantification. Study-level background: Four of five RNA aliquots from roughly 21,000 or 96,000 naive CD8 T cells were sequenced.

There are 14 residues in the CDR3. The germline V gene has CDR1 SEHNR and CDR2 FQNEAQ (reference sequence). Trimming removed 5 bases from V and 7 bases from J; junction bases left unmatched: 7. It was from 20,000 to 1,000,000 sorted cells, with 10%, 30% or 50% RNA, that naive CD8 libraries came. In its sample, this clonotype was seen many times. The antigen is not known. Study-wide results and caveats: The share of molecules held by clones above 20 RNA copies was over 98% in effector cells and under 1% in naive cells.

Previously published methods and listed TCR primers were used for the bulk TCR libraries. TCRdb fed the PCR reads into MiXCR, producing one record per CDR3 protein. The table shows some 320,000 distinct CDR3 sequences, with about a fifth occurring only once. The sequence came from a human donor in good health. Some libraries in this study had Jurkat cell RNA spiked in. V and J are TRBV7-9 and TRBJ1-1; 10 nucleotides match TRBD1. The sample comprised naive CD8+ T cells from blood, with Jurkat cell RNA spiked in. As to subset: FACS-sorted CD8+CD4-CCR7+CD45RA+ naive T cells. CDR3 DNA: TGTGCCAGCAGCCCCAGACAGGGGGCGGGTGAAGCTTTCTTT. Encoded protein: CASSPRQGAGEAFF.